These T cell receptor beta chains were read from a single sample in a study of cytotoxic CD8 clonotypes in ibrutinib-treated CLL. TCRdb's table, derived via immunoSEQ multiplex PCR, lists solely in-frame clones and lacks some. The data contain about 25,000 clones, 65% to 80% of them seen just once; the ten biggest clones take up 40% to 55%. This specimen consisted of PBMCs, obtained after 12 months of ibrutinib treatment. These receptors all come from a human donor with chronic lymphocytic leukemia. CDR3s include the opening cysteine and the closing phenylalanine or tryptophan. A D gene is named only where the DNA matches it firmly. Clone size is shown for a subset of rows, as once, few, many or a class of expanded clone.

j_call v_call clone_size d_call cdr3_nt cdr3_aa
TRBJ2-5 TRBV5-6 . TRBD2 TGTGCCCCCCGCTTGGTCGCGGGGGGGGGAGAGACCCAGTACTTC CAPRLVAGGGETQYF
TRBJ2-2 TRBV9 . TRBD2 TGTGCCAGCAGCCCCGGACTAGCGGGGGGGACCGGGGAGCTGTTTTTT CASSPGLAGGTGELFF
TRBJ2-7 TRBV18 . . TGTGCCAGCTCACTCCGGGACGTCTACGAGCAGTACTTC CASSLRDVYEQYF
TRBJ1-4 TRBV18 . . TGTGCCAGCTCACCGGAACAGGGTGGATTCGAAAAACTGTTTTTT CASSPEQGGFEKLFF
TRBJ2-7 TRBV7-3 . . TGTGCCAGCAGCTTAGACGGATTCCGGCCCTACGAGCAGTACTTC CASSLDGFRPYEQYF
TRBJ1-2 TRBV5-1 . . TGCGCCAGCAGCTTGGAGATTGGCCGGGCCTACACCTTC CASSLEIGRAYTF
TRBJ1-1 TRBV28 . . TGTGCCAGCAGGCAAGCTCGGATTCTTCGGAACACTGAAGCTTTCTTT CASRQARILRNTEAFF
TRBJ1-1 TRBV18 . . TGTGCCAGCTCACCACCGGGGAGGGTTAACACTGAAGCTTTCTTT CASSPPGRVNTEAFF
TRBJ2-6 TRBV27 . . TGTGCCAGCACCTGGGGCACCTCTGGGGCCAACGTCCTGACTTTC CASTWGTSGANVLTF
TRBJ2-2 TRBV19 . TRBD1 TGTGCCAGTAGTCCCACAGGGGTCCCCGGGGAGCTGTTTTTT CASSPTGVPGELFF
TRBJ2-7 TRBV30 . . TGTGCCTGGAGCCGTGGGAGCTTCGGGTCCGAGCAGTACTTC CAWSRGSFGSEQYF
TRBJ1-2 TRBV9 few . TGTGCCAGCAGCGTAGATGGGTTTGGCTACACCTTC CASSVDGFGYTF
TRBJ2-1 TRBV7-7 . . TGTGCTAGCAGCTTAACTAGGGCCAATGAGCAGTTCTTC CASSLTRANEQFF
TRBJ2-5 TRBV6-4 . . TGTGCCAGCAGTCGGTCGGGCCAAGAGACCCAGTACTTC CASSRSGQETQYF
TRBJ2-7 TRBV29-1 . . TGCAGCGTCAAGAGCTCCCCCTACGAGCAGTACTTC CSVKSSPYEQYF
TRBJ1-5 TRBV19 . . TGTGCCAGCAAGGTCGGTGGGCAGCCCCAGCATTTT CASKVGGQPQHF
TRBJ2-6 TRBV7-8 . . TGTGCCAGCAGCTTAGAGCTTACTGGGGCCAACGTCCTGACTTTC CASSLELTGANVLTF
TRBJ1-1 TRBV6-5 . . TGTGCCAGCACCCACCGAGGGGTGAACACTGAAGCTTTCTTT CASTHRGVNTEAFF
TRBJ2-2 TRBV27 . TRBD2 TGTGCCAGCAGTTCCTTACTTCTAGCGGGGGGGACCACCGGGGAGCTGTTTTTT CASSSLLLAGGTTGELFF
TRBJ2-7 TRBV30 . . TGTGCCTGGAGTTCCGGACGAGCCTACGAGCAGTACTTC CAWSSGRAYEQYF
TRBJ2-2 TRBV7-2 . . TGTGCCAGCAGCCCCGTGGGGGCGTCGAACACCGGGGAGCTGTTTTTT CASSPVGASNTGELFF
TRBJ2-7 TRBV19 once . TGTGCCAGTAAAGACCCAGGCAACGAGCAGTACTTC CASKDPGNEQYF
TRBJ2-3 TRBV2 . . TGTGCCAGCGTTGCCCCAGTAGATACGCAGTATTTT CASVAPVDTQYF
TRBJ1-2 TRBV6-5 few . TGTGCCAGCAGTTACTCGGACAACTATGGCTACACCTTC CASSYSDNYGYTF
TRBJ2-7 TRBV5-1 . . TGCGCCAGCAGCTTTGGACGGGCTTCCTACGAGCAGTACTTC CASSFGRASYEQYF
TRBJ2-7 TRBV7-2 . . TGTGCCAGCAGGCTCAACCGGGGGCGTGGGGAGCAGTACTTC CASRLNRGRGEQYF
TRBJ2-7 TRBV6-5 . TRBD1 TGTGCCAGCAGTAGGACAGGGGCGAAAAGCGAGCAGTACTTC CASSRTGAKSEQYF
TRBJ1-2 TRBV5-4 . . TGTGCCAGCAGCTTGGGAGGGACTAACTATGGCTACACCTTC CASSLGGTNYGYTF
TRBJ1-3 TRBV18 . TRBD1 TGTGCCAGCTCACCAAGGACAGGAATCTCTGGAAACACCATATATTTT CASSPRTGISGNTIYF
TRBJ2-7 TRBV30 . . TGTGCCTGGAGTGTCCAACGGAGGGACGAGCAGTACTTC CAWSVQRRDEQYF